This TCR beta chain was identified in a study of neoadjuvant anti-PD-1 for oral cavity cancer. The overall study: Most patients had three to four biweekly doses of 3 mg/kg nivolumab before resection.

Only one count was recorded for this clone. This CDR3 has 16 amino acids. Germline trimming cut 3 bases from V and 0 bases from J; bases unmatched to any gene: 6. Germline CDR1 SGDLS, CDR2 YYNGEE. Patients were newly diagnosed with stage II-IVA oral cavity squamous cell carcinoma without prior systemic or radiation treatment. PBMCs were not maintained or expanded in culture before analysis. Clones were sequenced by immunoSEQ multiplex PCR, and TCRdb holds only the in-frame ones, with some missing. The sample has tens of thousands of clones, around 80% seen once. Source: PBMCs, taken before nivolumab (anti-PD-1) treatment. This chain uses TRBV9 with TRBJ2-5; TRBD2 agrees at 9 bases. The TCR was taken from a person between 35 and 79 years old with oral cavity squamous cell carcinoma. CDR3 protein: CASSGGRGGHQETQYF. CDR3 coding DNA: TGTGCCAGCAGCGGGGGGCGGGGGGGCCACCAAGAGACCCAGTACTTC.